These 11 T cell receptor beta chains share one sample of origin, sequenced in a study of cytomegalovirus exposure and HLA in healthy donors. PCR used 60 Vbeta primers and 13 Jbeta primers. The data were produced by immunoSEQ multiplex PCR, yet TCRdb's version contains in-frame clones alone and is incomplete. The sample lists about 110,000 clones, 60% to 85% occurring once. The sequenced sample consisted of PBMCs. The receptors shown here come from a woman in her sixties in good health and CMV-seropositive.

The V call is TRBV18, the J call TRBJ2-7; 10 bases fit TRBD1. The germline V gene encodes CDR1 KGHSH and CDR2 LQKENI. The CDR3 contains 16 residues. The V and J ends lost 5 bases and 1 base, in that order; junction bases with no gene match: 8. The CDR3 here is CASSSTGTGASYEQYF. The CDR3 nucleotides read TGTGCCAGCTCATCTACCGGGACAGGGGCGTCCTACGAGCAGTACTTC.

Here the CDR3 reads CASSSQGGYNEQYF. The CDR3 DNA follows: TGTGCCAGCAGCTCACAGGGTGGGTATAACGAGCAGTACTTC. The chain has TRBV13 and TRBJ2-7, with TRBD1 as a possible D gene (6 bases). The CDR3 runs 14 residues. Germline lookup yields CDR1 PRHDT and CDR2 FYEKMQ (reference sequence). V lost 4 bases to trimming and J lost 5 bases, with 15 bases between them.

The chain uses TRBV9 and TRBJ2-7; weak D call: TRBD1 (6 bases). Trimming pared 3 bases from V and 4 bases from J, leaving 11 bases between. The CDR3 is 13 residues long. Germline CDR1 is SGDLS and CDR2 is YYNGEE. DNA for the CDR3: TGTGCCAGCAGCGATAACAGGGCTTACGAGCAGTACTTC. This sequence encodes CASSDNRAYEQYF.

The chain joins TRBV19 to TRBJ1-2; 11 nucleotides agree with TRBD1. The V and J ends lost 7 bases and 5 bases, in that order; junction bases with no gene match: 9. Germline loops: CDR1 LNHDA, CDR2 SQIVND (reference sequence). This CDR3 has 15 amino acids. The CDR3 nucleotides read TGTGCCAGTAACTGGCCGGGACAGGGGGTTTATGGCTACACCTTC. This gives the protein CASNWPGQGVYGYTF.

The V gene is TRBV7-3, the J gene TRBJ1-1; no definite D call. The CDR3 is 13 amino acids. CDR1 SGHTA and CDR2 FQGTGA come from the germline V gene. Between the trimmed V and J ends, which lost 1 base and 1 base, there was a span of 4 bases. Written as DNA, the CDR3 is TGTGCCAGCAGCTTAATCGGGAACACTGAAGCTTTCTTT. It codes for CASSLIGNTEAFF.

This chain joins TRBV5-4 and TRBJ1-1; unclear D gene. CDR3 length equals 14 residues. V lost 3 bases to trimming and J lost 0 bases, with 9 bases between them. CDR1 is SGHNT, CDR2 YYREEE, per germline (reference sequence). The CDR3 is CASSSTVMNTEAFF. In DNA form, the CDR3 reads TGTGCCAGCAGCTCCACAGTGATGAACACTGAAGCTTTCTTT.

This rearrangement joins TRBV9 to TRBJ2-3; 10 bases match TRBD2. Germline CDR1 is SGDLS and CDR2 is YYNGEE. The CDR3 runs 15 residues. J was trimmed by 4 bases and V by 2 bases; bases with no gene match: 4. CDR3 nucleotides: TGTGCCAGCAGCGTCAGCGGGAGGGCCCCAGATACGCAGTATTTT. Amino acid sequence: CASSVSGRAPDTQYF.

The genes are TRBV28 and TRBJ2-7, with D possibly being TRBD2 (6 bases). The V gene lost 3 bases and the J gene lost 2 bases, with 20 bases spanning the gap. CDR1 and CDR2 (germline): MDHEN, SYDVKM. The CDR3 consists of 17 residues. The CDR3 sequence: CASSFLATFLAPYEQYF. The CDR3 DNA follows: TGTGCCAGCAGTTTCCTGGCTACCTTCCTAGCGCCCTACGAGCAGTACTTC.

This clone was recorded once. CDR3 nucleotides: TGCGCCAGCAGCCAAGGGGACAGGAGCTCCTACGAGCAGTACTTC. Protein sequence: CASSQGDRSSYEQYF. The chain links TRBV4-1 to TRBJ2-7, with 8 nucleotides matching TRBD1. CDR1 and CDR2 from the germline V gene are MGHRA and YSYEKL. V lost 1 base to trimming and J lost 0 bases; unmatched junction nucleotides: 2. CDR3 length: 15 amino acids.

The chain links TRBV4-2 to TRBJ2-7, with D possibly being TRBD2 (5 bases). Germline values: CDR1 LGHNA, CDR2 YNFKEQ. With 0 bases removed from V and 7 bases from J, the gap between germline ends came to 16 bases. The CDR3 is 15 amino acids. CDR3 nucleotides: TGTGCCAGCAGCCAAGATATGGGGTTTCGAGGGGAGCAGTACTTC. As protein: CASSQDMGFRGEQYF.

The V call is TRBV5-1, the J call TRBJ1-1, with 8 bases that match TRBD1. The CDR3 has 15 residues. Looked up from germline, CDR1 is SGHRS and CDR2 is YFSETQ. The junction had 7 bases not matched to a gene; V was cut back by 3 bases and J by 3 bases. CDR3 nucleotides: TGCGCCAGCAGCTCGGGGGCAGGGGGCTACACTGAAGCTTTCTTT. Its translation is CASSSGAGGYTEAFF.